Shown below are 8 T cell receptor beta chains from a single sample sequenced in a study of blood T cell repertoires in COVID-19. Clones were sequenced by immunoSEQ multiplex PCR, and TCRdb holds only the in-frame ones, with some missing. Here the sample spans about 83,000 clones, roughly 90% being singletons. The sample consisted of peripheral blood. Receptors were obtained from a woman aged 80 or over with active or convalescent COVID-19.

The V gene is TRBV24-1, the J gene TRBJ2-1, with unresolved D. Trimming pared 2 bases from V and 5 bases from J, leaving 18 bases between. The CDR3 length is 17 residues. CDR1 and CDR2 from the germline V gene are KGHDR and SFDVKD. The CDR3 loop reads CATSDSMLAPLNNEQFF. The CDR3 nucleotides read TGTGCCACCAGTGATTCTATGTTAGCCCCTCTAAACAATGAGCAGTTCTTC.

This chain joins TRBV9 and TRBJ1-5, with D perhaps matching TRBD1 (6 bases). The V gene lost 0 bases and the J gene lost 0 bases, with 13 bases spanning the gap. CDR1 and CDR2 (germline): SGDLS, YYNGEE. The CDR3 length is 17 residues. This CDR3 is CASSVVGTPYSNQPQHF. As DNA, the CDR3 is TGTGCCAGCAGCGTAGTTGGGACACCATATAGCAATCAGCCCCAGCATTTT.

This clone was counted a few times. The chain couples TRBV9 to TRBJ2-1; 9 bases map to TRBD2. J lost 7 bases, V lost 0 bases, and 8 bases had no gene match. Germline V gene sequence: CDR1 SGDLS, CDR2 YYNGEE. This CDR3 contains 16 residues. CDR3 residues: CASSVVGTSPGNEQFF. The DNA for the CDR3 is TGTGCCAGCAGCGTAGTTGGGACTAGCCCGGGAAATGAGCAGTTCTTC. Supplemented by reference TRBV9 and TRBJ2-1, the full variable domain reads DSGVTQTPKHLITATGQRVTLRCSPRSGDLSVYWYQQSLDQGLQFLIQYYNGEERAKGNILERFSAQQFPDLHSELNLSSLELGDSALYFCASSVVGTSPGNEQFFGPGTRLTVL.

The CDR3 DNA reads TGTGCCAGCAGCTTCTGGCTTGATACGCAGTATTTT. It specifies CASSFWLDTQYF. This sequence joins TRBV7-6 and TRBJ2-3; D call uncertain. The V end lost 3 bases, the J end lost 6 bases, and 7 bases lay between the germline ends. CDR1 is SGHVS and CDR2 is FNYEAQ in the germline V gene. CDR3 length equals 12 residues.

Notes on this clone: An end of the junction does not agree with germline; a read error may underlie this. DNA of the CDR3: TGTGCCAGCAGCTTGGCAGCGGGGTCCTCCGAGCAGTACTTC. Protein sequence: CASSLAAGSSEQYF. The rearrangement links TRBV7-2 to TRBJ2-7; 7 bases agree with TRBD2. Germline CDR1 SGHTA, CDR2 FQGNSA. There are 14 residues in the CDR3.

This chain connects TRBV6-2 or TRBV6-3 to TRBJ2-2; the D is unclear. V was pared by 4 bases and J by 1 base, with 13 bases between. CDR1 is MNHEY and CDR2 is SVGEGT in the germline V gene. The CDR3 is 16 amino acids. Written as DNA, the CDR3 is TGTGCCAGCAGTTCGATACTTCAAATGAACACCGGGGAGCTGTTTTTT. Translating it yields CASSSILQMNTGELFF.

This chain joins TRBV27 and TRBJ1-1; 8 bases are shared with TRBD1. J was trimmed by 4 bases and V by 4 bases; bases with no gene match: 5. Germline CDR1 and CDR2: MNHEY and SMNVEV (reference sequence). This CDR3 comprises 14 residues. The CDR3 loop is CASSWGTGSTEAFF. Here the CDR3 DNA reads TGTGCCAGCAGTTGGGGGACAGGTTCCACTGAAGCTTTCTTT.

Only one count was recorded for this clone. The rearrangement joins TRBV6-5 to TRBJ1-2; perhaps TRBD1 as D (6 bases). Germline V gene lookup returns CDR1 MNHEY and CDR2 SVGAGI. This CDR3 is built from 14 residues. Trimming took off 8 bases at V and 4 bases at J, with 17 bases between the two ends. The CDR3 protein is CASGNPGAIYGYTF. In DNA, the CDR3 is TGTGCCAGCGGAAATCCAGGGGCAATCTATGGCTACACCTTC.